Sequencing of this T cell receptor beta chain was carried out in a study of OX40 agonist ivuxolimab in advanced cancers. On the study more broadly: The dose-escalation group included hepatocellular carcinoma, melanoma, renal cell carcinoma and head and neck cancer. At 65% to 90% male, the cohort had a mean age of about 60 years, ranging from about 20 to 90.

The CDR3 sequence is 16 residues long. Trimming cost V 3 bases and J 5 bases; bases outside gene matches: 7. CDR1 and CDR2 (germline): KGHSH, LQKENI. Comments on this clone: Its target is unknown.

General study points: In CD8+ T cells, expanded clones were on average more numerous than in CD4+. The CD4+ and CD8+ T cells in the blood had expanded clonally by week 6 at 0.1 to 3.0 mg/kg.

Profiled with immunoSEQ multiplex PCR; TCRdb holds only in-frame clones, not every one. The table shows some 81,000 clones, with 65% to 90% occurring only once. The receptor was derived from an adult with an advanced solid tumor such as melanoma, head and neck, liver or kidney cancer. V usage is TRBV18 and J usage is TRBJ2-2, with 9 positions matching TRBD1. The source material was CD4+ or CD8+ T cells sorted from blood, sampled in a trial of the OX40 agonist ivuxolimab. The CDR3 spells CASSPSTGGLTGELFF. The CDR3, as DNA: TGTGCCAGCTCACCCTCGACAGGGGGATTGACCGGGGAGCTGTTTTTT.